This T cell receptor (beta chain) was observed in a study of CD8+ T cells in alopecia areata. CDR1 is LGHNA, CDR2 YSLEER, per germline. Trimming pared 0 bases from V and 8 bases from J, leaving 17 bases between. The CDR3 spans 16 residues. General observations from the study: Relative to mice, TCR sharing across patients was less clear, a difference possibly HLA-related. Scalp sample sequencing also detects resident alphabeta T cells of normal skin.

Researchers gathered lesional scalp punch biopsies and peripheral blood from patients with alopecia areata. The researchers isolated CD4+ and CD8+ T cells from PBMCs by sorting. This clone was counted once. Antigen specificity is unknown. TCR sequencing used cDNA made by reverse transcription of extracted RNA. Method: immunoSEQ multiplex PCR; TCRdb's copy keeps in-frame clones and lacks some. Among some 31,000 clones listed, over 65% were seen once. The sequence came from a human donor with alopecia areata. Sequenced material: NKG2D-low CD8+ T cells sorted from blood. The chain uses TRBV4-3 and TRBJ2-1, with TRBD2 as a possible D gene (5 bases). The CDR3 DNA reads as TGCGCCAGCAGCCAAGATTTAGGCGGACTGCGCTATGAGCAGTTCTTC. This gives the protein CASSQDLGGLRYEQFF.